This T cell receptor (beta chain) comes out of a study of blood T cell repertoires in COVID-19. Study-level background: The United States, Italy and Spain supplied acute and convalescent COVID-19 samples. Nucleic acid was either cDNA or gDNA, and it came from T cells, B-cell-depleted T cells, or PBMCs.

Assay: immunoSEQ multiplex PCR; the TCRdb copy retains only in-frame clones and omits some. The table shows 50,000 to 65,000 clones, with around nine tenths occurring only once. Germline CDR1 and CDR2: MNHEY and SMNVEV (reference sequence). Trimming pared 4 bases from V and 6 bases from J, leaving 16 bases between. CDR3 size: 15 residues. The chain couples TRBV27 to TRBJ1-5, with TRBD1 as a possible D gene (5 bases). Sequenced material: peripheral blood. The sequence came from a human donor in a cohort sampled during active COVID-19. This CDR3 reads CASSSIGRGGQPQHF. DNA for the CDR3: TGTGCCAGCAGTTCCATTGGCCGCGGGGGTCAGCCCCAGCATTTT.